A selection of T cell receptor beta chains follows, all from one sample in a study of Graves' ophthalmopathy and Graves' hyperthyroidism. TCRdb recomputed calls from the multiplex PCR reads with MiXCR, one row per CDR3 protein. The data contain 740,000 or so distinct CDR3 sequences, around 40% of them seen just once; the ten biggest clones take up 35% to 55%. Specimen: peripheral blood. The receptor source for this set is an adult man with Graves' ophthalmopathy. Both conserved end residues are part of each CDR3. Each record gives: D gene, clone size, J gene, V gene, CDR3 length, CDR3 protein, CDR3 DNA. A D gene is named only where the DNA matches it firmly. The size of a clone is reported for some rows only, either as once, few or many, or as a class for expanded clones.

>TRBD2|.|TRBJ2-5|TRBV7-8|16
CASSLNSGGAPETQYF
TGTGCCAGCAGCTTAAATAGCGGGGGGGCCCCGGAGACCCAGTACTTC
>.|.|TRBJ1-2|TRBV20-1|12
CSARAGAHGYTF
TGCAGTGCTAGGGCGGGAGCGCATGGCTACACCTTC
>TRBD1|.|TRBJ2-7|TRBV9|14
CASSYGTETYEQYF
TGTGCCAGCAGTTACGGGACAGAAACTTACGAGCAGTACTTC
>.|.|TRBJ1-4|TRBV10-3|16
CASSEQGWATNEKLFF
TGTGCCAGCAGTGAACAGGGATGGGCAACTAATGAAAAACTGTTTTTT
>.|few|TRBJ2-5|TRBV7-9|13
CASSLEGPKTQYF
TGTGCCAGCAGCTTAGAGGGACCGAAGACCCAGTACTTC
>.|.|TRBJ1-6|TRBV9|18
CASSLKDGIHTYNSPLHF
TGTGCCAGCTCGCTTAAGGACGGTATCCACACTTATAATTCACCCCTCCACTTT
>TRBD1|.|TRBJ1-2|TRBV2|13
CAWSRQGNYGYTF
TGTGCCTGGAGCCGACAGGGTAACTATGGCTACACCTTC
>.|.|TRBJ1-1|TRBV7-2|14
CASSFSLDHTEAFF
TGTGCCAGCAGCTTTAGTTTGGACCACACTGAAGCTTTCTTT
>.|few|TRBJ1-4|TRBV5-1|14
CASSWTVSPDGVFF
TGCGCCAGCAGCTGGACAGTAAGTCCGGACGGGGTGTTTTTT
>.|.|TRBJ1-5|TRBV20-1|14
CSARTVWENQPRHF
TGCAGTGCTAGGACGGTTTGGGAGAATCAGCCCCGGCATTTT
>.|many|TRBJ1-3|TRBV7-9|13
CASSARTGNTIYF
TGTGCCAGCAGCGCCCGTACAGGAAACACCATATATTTT
>.|.|TRBJ2-7|TRBV5-6|15
CASSLDHGGAYEQYF
TGTGCCAGCAGCTTGGACCACGGGGGAGCCTACGAGCAGTACTTC
>.|.|TRBJ1-5|TRBV24-1|15
CATSDSSGGPGNEHF
TGTGCCACCAGTGATTCAAGCGGGGGGCCGGGCAATGAGCATTTT
>.|once|TRBJ1-4|TRBV6-7|17
CASSYSCDGATNEKLFF
TGTGCCAGCAGTTACTCCTGCGACGGGGCAACTAATGAAAAACTGTTTTTT
>TRBD2|.|TRBJ2-1|TRBV24-1|16
CATSVGRGGPYNEQFF
TGTGCCACCAGTGTAGGGCGGGGGGGACCCTACAATGAGCAGTTCTTC
>TRBD2|.|TRBJ2-7|TRBV7-9|16
CASSSLLAGENHEQYF
TGTGCCAGCAGCTCCTTACTAGCGGGAGAAAACCACGAGCAGTACTTC
>.|.|TRBJ2-5|TRBV19|15
CASSMYSAVGETQYF
TGTGCCAGTAGTATGTACAGCGCCGTAGGGGAGACCCAGTACTTC
>.|.|TRBJ1-2|TRBV10-2|15
CASSLLGVTNYGYTF
TGTGCCAGCAGTCTGTTGGGGGTGACAAACTATGGCTACACCTTC
>.|.|TRBJ1-2|TRBV6-1|12
CASSAQGLGYTF
TGTGCCAGCAGTGCGCAGGGGTTGGGCTACACCTTC
>TRBD1|few|TRBJ2-2|TRBV5-6|16
CASSRAGQGVTGELFF
TGTGCCAGCAGCCGGGCGGGACAGGGGGTCACCGGGGAGCTGTTTTTT
>TRBD1|.|TRBJ1-1|TRBV19|16
CASTQGEVIMNTEAFF
TGTGCCAGTACACAGGGGGAGGTGATCATGAACACTGAAGCTTTCTTT
>TRBD2|.|TRBJ2-7|TRBV7-3|15
CASGPGLASTYEQYF
TGCGCCAGCGGACCGGGACTAGCTTCTACCTACGAGCAGTACTTC
>TRBD1|.|TRBJ2-7|TRBV7-9|13
CASSSGQWGEQYF
TGTGCCAGCAGCTCGGGACAGTGGGGCGAGCAGTACTTC
>.|few|TRBJ2-5|TRBV27|15
CASSPGDRGGETQYF
TGTGCCAGCAGTCCCGGGGATCGAGGCGGAGAGACCCAGTACTTC
>TRBD2|few|TRBJ2-7|TRBV11-1|17
CASSLGGLAGGSYEQYF
TGTGCCAGCAGCTTGGGGGGACTAGCGGGAGGCTCCTACGAGCAGTACTTC
>.|.|TRBJ1-1|TRBV19|14
CASSIPLQITEAFF
TGTGCCAGTAGTATCCCCCTTCAAATCACTGAAGCTTTCTTT
>.|.|TRBJ1-1|TRBV20-1|15
CSARGFKRGNTEAFF
TGCAGTGCTAGAGGTTTCAAAAGGGGGAACACTGAAGCTTTCTTT
>TRBD2|.|TRBJ2-7|TRBV9|14
CASSSVGGTYEQYF
TGTGCCAGCAGCTCAGTGGGGGGGACCTACGAGCAGTACTTC
>.|many|TRBJ1-6|TRBV10-2|18
CASSGGGTDPSYNSPLHF
TGCGCCAGCAGTGGCGGAGGAACAGACCCTTCATATAATTCACCCCTCCACTTT
>.|.|TRBJ2-3|TRBV24-1|15
CATSDFTGGTDTQYF
TGTGCCACCAGTGATTTTACGGGGGGCACAGATACGCAGTATTTT
>.|few|TRBJ2-7|TRBV9|14
CASNGGGAFDEQYF
TGTGCCAGCAACGGAGGGGGCGCGTTTGACGAGCAGTACTTC
>.|.|TRBJ2-7|TRBV6-5|14
CASSYSDSQVEQYF
TGTGCCAGCAGTTACTCCGATAGCCAGGTCGAGCAGTACTTC
>.|.|TRBJ2-2|TRBV25-1|13
CATRDPNTGELFF
TGTGCCACCCGGGATCCGAACACCGGGGAGCTGTTTTTT
>TRBD1|.|TRBJ1-2|TRBV20-1|16
CSARGTGGAFGYGYTF
TGCAGTGCTAGAGGGACAGGGGGCGCATTTGGCTATGGCTACACCTTC
>TRBD2|.|TRBJ2-7|TRBV2|17
CASSVPRRSGRYPEQYF
TGTGCCAGCAGTGTCCCTAGGCGGAGCGGGAGGTATCCGGAGCAGTACTTC
>.|many|TRBJ1-2|TRBV7-9|12
CASSSGSLGYTF
TGTGCCAGCAGCTCAGGCAGTCTGGGCTACACCTTC
>.|many|TRBJ2-5|TRBV2|13
CASSEEQVGTQYF
TGTGCCAGCAGTGAAGAACAGGTTGGGACCCAGTACTTC
>.|.|TRBJ2-2|TRBV11-2|14
CASSSPANTGEPFF
TGTGCCAGCAGCTCTCCAGCGAACACCGGGGAGCCGTTTTTT
>.|.|TRBJ2-7|TRBV28|12
CASSYRAYEQYF
TGTGCCAGCAGTTACAGGGCGTACGAGCAGTACTTC
>.|.|TRBJ2-2|TRBV25-1|14
CASLSRGSTGELFF
TGTGCCAGCCTAAGTAGGGGCAGCACCGGGGAGCTGTTTTTT
>TRBD2|few|TRBJ2-7|TRBV7-2|18
CASSSNPRTSGPAYEQYF
TGTGCCAGCAGCTCAAACCCTCGGACTAGCGGGCCAGCCTACGAGCAGTACTTC
>.|many|TRBJ1-6|TRBV10-3|16
CAISESISSYNSPLHF
TGTGCCATCAGTGAGTCGATTAGCTCCTATAATTCACCCCTCCACTTT
>.|few|TRBJ2-7|TRBV7-9|16
CASSLAEGIASYEQYF
TGTGCCAGCAGCTTAGCCGAGGGGATAGCCTCCTACGAGCAGTACTTC
>.|.|TRBJ1-5|TRBV20-1|13
CSASGTEEGPQHF
TGCAGTGCTTCAGGGACTGAAGAAGGGCCCCAGCATTTT
>.|few|TRBJ1-4|TRBV9|15
CASSGQTGNGEKLFF
TGTGCCAGCAGCGGACAGACAGGCAACGGGGAAAAACTGTTTTTT
>TRBD2|few|TRBJ2-1|TRBV20-1|15
CSAKTSGRAHNEQFF
TGCAGTGCTAAAACTAGCGGGAGGGCCCACAATGAGCAGTTCTTC
>.|.|TRBJ2-7|TRBV10-3|17
CASNTRTGTLSSYEQYF
TGTGCCTCAAACACTCGAACCGGGACACTTAGCTCCTACGAGCAGTACTTC
>TRBD2|.|TRBJ2-7|TRBV7-2|15
CASSSPPSGVYEQYF
TGTGCCAGCAGCTCCCCCCCCAGCGGGGTCTACGAGCAGTACTTC
>.|.|TRBJ1-2|TRBV15|12
CATSTERYGYTF
TGTGCCACCAGCACGGAGCGCTATGGCTACACCTTC
>.|.|TRBJ1-6|TRBV29-1|12
CSVGGGHAPLHF
TGCAGCGTGGGGGGGGGGCATGCACCCCTCCACTTT
>.|many|TRBJ2-7|TRBV29-1|12
CSVELRGNEQYF
TGCAGCGTTGAACTTCGGGGAAACGAGCAGTACTTC
>.|.|TRBJ1-4|TRBV25-1|15
CAWMGKTARNEKLFF
TGTGCCTGGATGGGCAAGACAGCGCGGAATGAAAAACTGTTTTTT
>.|.|TRBJ2-5|TRBV29-1|8
CSQETQYF
TGCAGCCAAGAGACCCAGTACTTC
>.|many|TRBJ1-1|TRBV7-2|15
CASSLVEGLNTEAFF
TGTGCCAGCAGCTTAGTAGAGGGGTTGAACACTGAAGCTTTCTTT
>.|many|TRBJ1-5|TRBV15|17
CATSSSGGALGNQPQHF
TGTGCCACCAGCAGCTCGGGGGGGGCACTGGGCAATCAGCCCCAGCATTTT
>TRBD1|many|TRBJ1-5|TRBV10-3|16
CAISESRGQGSQPQHF
TGTGCCATCAGTGAGTCTAGGGGACAGGGAAGTCAGCCCCAGCATTTT
>.|.|TRBJ2-6|TRBV19|18
CASSYPGDPSSGANVLTF
TGTGCCAGCAGTTACCCCGGCGACCCAAGCTCTGGGGCCAACGTCCTGACTTTC
>TRBD1|.|TRBJ1-1|TRBV2|16
CASSPWGRGSNTEAFF
TGTGCCAGCAGTCCGTGGGGCAGGGGGTCGAACACTGAAGCTTTCTTT
>.|.|TRBJ1-5|TRBV24-1|15
CATSDTGSGEQPQHF
TGTGCCACCAGTGATACAGGGTCCGGGGAGCAGCCCCAGCATTTT
>.|.|TRBJ2-7|TRBV28|14
CASSPSGGLGEQYF
TGTGCCAGCAGTCCAAGTGGGGGGCTGGGCGAGCAGTACTTC